This TCR beta chain derives from a study of T cell responses to AZD1222 COVID-19 vaccine. The length of the CDR3 is 14 residues. Trimming stripped 1 base from V and 2 bases from J, with 9 bases between. Germline values: CDR1 SGHVS, CDR2 FQNEAQ. Assay used: immunoSEQ multiplex PCR; TCRdb lists only in-frame clones, some missing. The table includes about 130,000 clones, 75% to 90% detected once. The chain carries TRBV7-8 and TRBJ2-7; D remains ambiguous. Specimen: peripheral blood, collected on day 0 of AZD1222 vaccination. The receptor comes from an adult in good health. In DNA form, the CDR3 reads TGTGCCAGCAGCTTAGATAGTGGCACCTACGAGCAGTACTTC. It specifies CASSLDSGTYEQYF.